This TCR beta chain appears in the sequencing data of a study of cytomegalovirus exposure and HLA in healthy donors. PCR was performed using 60 Vbeta and 13 Jbeta primers. TCRdb's table, derived via immunoSEQ multiplex PCR, lists solely in-frame clones and lacks some. The sample contains about 120,000 clones, roughly 76% of which appear only once. The sample holds one count of this clone. Healthy bone marrow donors formed the donor group. Unmatched junction bases numbered 4, after V lost 2 bases and J lost 0 bases. In germline, CDR1 is GTSNPN, CDR2 SVGIG (reference sequence). The CDR3 spans 15 residues.

This TCR derives from a man aged 25 to 45 in good health and CMV-seronegative. The source material was PBMCs. The chain combines TRBV30 with TRBJ2-1; 7 bases agree with TRBD2. CDR3 coding DNA: TGTGCCTGGAGTAATGGGGAGGGCTCCTACAATGAGCAGTTCTTC. Protein product: CAWSNGEGSYNEQFF. Combining the CDR3 with reference TRBV30 and TRBJ2-1 gives the whole variable domain SQTIHQWPATLVQPVGSPLSLECTVEGTSNPNLYWYRQAAGRGLQLLFYSVGIGQISSEVPQNLSASRPQDRQFILSSKKLLLSDSGFYLCAWSNGEGSYNEQFFGPGTRLTVL.